This T cell receptor beta chain was captured by sequencing in a study of T cell repertoires in cytomegalovirus infection. Study-wide results and caveats: Of the TCR beta families, the public ones yielded a cumulative frequency that identified carriers of CMV plus the relevant HLA. What dominated the ex vivo response were HLA-C-restricted CMV-specific TCR beta clonotypes.

TCRdb called the reads again in MiXCR, with one record for every CDR3 protein. Of some 320,000 distinct CDR3 sequences listed, over 7.5% are singletons. Germline CDR1 reads MNHEY; CDR2 reads SVGEGT. There are 13 residues in the CDR3. V lost 8 bases and J 2 bases, leaving 13 bases between the germline ends. This clonotype was recorded at least ten times. Its antigen is still unknown. Sequencing input: PBMCs. The TCR was taken from a human donor in good health (CMV status not recorded). Some clones in this sample may be carry-over from other donors' samples. This rearrangement joins TRBV6-2 or TRBV6-3 to TRBJ2-7; D tentatively fits TRBD1 or TRBD2 (5 bases each). CDR3 nucleotide sequence: TGTGCCAGCTTCAGGGACCCGACCTACGAGCAGTACTTC. Its translation: CASFRDPTYEQYF.